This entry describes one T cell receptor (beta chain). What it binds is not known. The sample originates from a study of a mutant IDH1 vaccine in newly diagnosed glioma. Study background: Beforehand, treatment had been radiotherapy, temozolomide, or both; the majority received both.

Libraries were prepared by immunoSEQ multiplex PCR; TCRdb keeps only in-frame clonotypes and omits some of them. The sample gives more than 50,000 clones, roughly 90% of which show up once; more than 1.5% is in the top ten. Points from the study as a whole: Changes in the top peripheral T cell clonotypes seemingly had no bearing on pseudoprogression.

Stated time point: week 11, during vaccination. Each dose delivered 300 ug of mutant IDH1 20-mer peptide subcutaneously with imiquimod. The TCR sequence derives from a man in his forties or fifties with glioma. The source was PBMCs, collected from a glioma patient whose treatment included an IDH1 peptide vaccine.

CDR3: CASYTTLAEHNEQFF. The CDR3 bases are TGTGCCAGCTATACCACACTAGCGGAGCACAATGAGCAGTTCTTC. V gene TRBV18 combines with J gene TRBJ2-1; 8 bases agree with TRBD2. The junction had 10 bases not matched to a gene; V was cut back by 7 bases and J by 5 bases. CDR1 and CDR2 (germline): KGHSH, LQKENI. The CDR3 length is 15 residues. Based on the CDR3 plus reference TRBV18 and TRBJ2-1, the full variable domain is NAGVMQNPRHLVRRRGQEARLRCSPMKGHSHVYWYRQLPEEGLKFMVYLQKENIIDESGMPKERFSAEFPKEGPSILRIQQVVRGDSAAYFCASYTTLAEHNEQFFGPGTRLTVL.